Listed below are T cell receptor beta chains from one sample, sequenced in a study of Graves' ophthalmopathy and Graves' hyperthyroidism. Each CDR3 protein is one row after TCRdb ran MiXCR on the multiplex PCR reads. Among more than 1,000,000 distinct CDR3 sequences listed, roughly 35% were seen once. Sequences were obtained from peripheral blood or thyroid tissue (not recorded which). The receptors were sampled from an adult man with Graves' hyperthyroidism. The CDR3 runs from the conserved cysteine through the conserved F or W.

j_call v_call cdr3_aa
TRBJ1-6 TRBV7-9 CASSRQGGSSYNSPLHF
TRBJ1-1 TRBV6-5 CASSYGGTGKQGTEAFF
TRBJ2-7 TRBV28 CASSSAYSYEQYF
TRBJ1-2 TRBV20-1 CSARRDRDYGYTF
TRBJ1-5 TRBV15 CATSSGAGTPVNQPQHF
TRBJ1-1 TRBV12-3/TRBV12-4 CASRGGTSNTEAFF
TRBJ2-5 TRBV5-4 CASSPVAGDETQYF
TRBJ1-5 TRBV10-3 CAISLLIGTGESNQPQHF
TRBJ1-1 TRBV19 CASKQGGRTEAFF
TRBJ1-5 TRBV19 CASSLRQGARNQPQHF
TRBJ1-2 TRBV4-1 CASSQLAAGVTYGYTF
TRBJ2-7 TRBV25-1 CASSEQDGSTYEQYF
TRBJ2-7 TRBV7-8 CASSLGGSSSYEQYF
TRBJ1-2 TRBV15 CATYDQGLYGYTF
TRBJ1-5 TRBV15 CATSYRVNQPQHF
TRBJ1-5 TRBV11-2 CASSFERNQPQHF
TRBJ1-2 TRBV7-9 CASSLIRQLTYGYTF
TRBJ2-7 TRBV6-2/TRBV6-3 CASSRTGFTGEQYF
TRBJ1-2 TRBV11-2 CASSLDSGAGGYTF
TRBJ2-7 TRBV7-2 CASSLWTSYEQYF
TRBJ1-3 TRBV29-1 CSTRDTLRNTIYF
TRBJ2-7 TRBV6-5 CASSQGARNEQYF
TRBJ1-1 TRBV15 CATSQGAEAFF
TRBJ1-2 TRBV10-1 CASSVSRDYGYTF
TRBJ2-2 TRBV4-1 CASSQDGAPGVGELFF
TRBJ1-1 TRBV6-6 CASIGLQWGGRTEAFF
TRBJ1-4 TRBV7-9 CASSKTGLSEKLFF
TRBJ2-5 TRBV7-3 CASSLQGSYQETQYF
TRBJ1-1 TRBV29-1 CSAPLTDTEAFF
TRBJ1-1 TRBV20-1 CSARGDTNTEAFF
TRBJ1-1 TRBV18 CASSRAGADTEAFF
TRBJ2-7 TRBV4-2 CASSQSPYYEQYF
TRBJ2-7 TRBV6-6 CASSYYSTGSSYEQYF
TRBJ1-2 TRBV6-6 CASSPLGGLQPTNYGYTF
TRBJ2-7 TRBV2 CASSSRGLAGRRQYF
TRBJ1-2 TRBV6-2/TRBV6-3 CASRGFGDGYTF
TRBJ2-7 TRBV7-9 CASSFGGSGSYEQYF
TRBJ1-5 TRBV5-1 CASSEGAGNQPQHF
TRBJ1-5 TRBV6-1 CASSVTGRNQPQHF
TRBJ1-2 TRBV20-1 CSALDTMNYGYTF
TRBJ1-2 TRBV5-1 CASSLEGQPSNYGYTF
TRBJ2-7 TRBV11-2 CASSPSWDFTYEQYF
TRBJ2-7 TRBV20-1 CSASNHMDRGAYEQYF
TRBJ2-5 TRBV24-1 CATSETDRDAQYF
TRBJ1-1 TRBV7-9 CASSYDRDGTEAFF
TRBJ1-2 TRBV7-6 CASSPTGATDYGYTF
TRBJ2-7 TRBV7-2 CASSLLGTGGIGFYEQYF
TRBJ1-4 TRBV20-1 CSARDFEGMGEKLFF
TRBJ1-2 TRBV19 CASSMIRVRDGYTF
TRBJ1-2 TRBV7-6 CASSLMSGYGYTF
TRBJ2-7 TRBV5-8 CASSLRRSSYEQYF
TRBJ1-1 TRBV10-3 CAISVGTGDQDTEAFF
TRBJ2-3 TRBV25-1 CASSEGLAISTDTQYF
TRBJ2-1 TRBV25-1 CASSNSLGYNEQFF
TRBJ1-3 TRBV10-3 CAISIRQATSSGNTIYF
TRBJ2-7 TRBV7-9 CASSKELRAYEQYF
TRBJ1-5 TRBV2 CASREVGKGDQPQHF
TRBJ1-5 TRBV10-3 CAISEGGISNQPQHF
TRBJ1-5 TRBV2 CASSTHQGFHSNQPQHF